This T cell receptor (beta chain) was observed in a study of Graves' ophthalmopathy and Graves' hyperthyroidism. Notes on the study in general: Most expanded clonotypes from thyroid (those above 0.001 frequency) were also found in blood.

Aged 18 to 65, hyperthyroidism patients had new diagnoses of under 2 months' duration. Orbital computed tomography, thyroid ultrasound, TRAb, serum thyroxine and clinical symptoms formed the basis of diagnosis. CDR1 and CDR2 (germline): MNHNS, SASEGT. The length of the CDR3 is 15 residues. V dropped 0 bases and J dropped 5 bases, with 13 bases sitting between them. Amplification of the TCR beta CDR3 regions used RNA transcripts (as template). The workflow started with a first-round RT-PCR run with HTBI primers and then moved on to a second-round multiplex PCR. TCRdb re-derived calls from the multiplex PCR reads in MiXCR, one entry per CDR3 protein. Here the sample spans roughly 610,000 distinct CDR3 sequences, approximately 21% being singletons. In its sample, this clonotype was seen many times. The antigen is not known.

The specimen sequenced was peripheral blood. The chain combines TRBV6-1 with TRBJ1-1; weak D call: TRBD1 (5 bases). This receptor was identified in a woman aged 18-30 years with stable Graves' hyperthyroidism. Some clones in this sample may be carry-over from other donors' samples. CDR3 DNA: TGTGCCAGCAGTGAAGCAGGTGTAGGGGTTACTGAAGCTTTCTTT. Residues: CASSEAGVGVTEAFF.